Below are 19 T cell receptor beta chains sequenced from a single sample in a study of control samples from healthy donors and cancer patients. The assay was immunoSEQ multiplex PCR, and TCRdb's table has in-frame clones only and misses some. The sample holds about 190,000 clones. The sequenced material came from blood. These receptor sequences come from a woman aged 25 to 45 in good health.

The J gene is TRBJ2-7, the V gene TRBV11-2, with D unresolved. The length of the CDR3 is 16 residues. CDR1 and CDR2 from the germline V gene are SGHAT and FQNNGV. Trimming cost V 0 bases and J 6 bases, with 18 bases left between them. The CDR3 here is CASSLEFNPGFREQYF. DNA of the CDR3: TGTGCCAGCAGCTTAGAGTTCAACCCCGGGTTTCGCGAGCAGTACTTC.

As to this clone: The same CDR3 also results from other DNA sequences found in this sample. The chain combines TRBV4-1 with TRBJ2-1; 8 bases match TRBD2. The V segment lost 4 bases and the J segment 9 bases; nucleotides outside the gene matches: 23. The CDR3 totals 19 residues. Per germline, CDR1 MGHRA and CDR2 YSYEKL. This CDR3 reads CASSRHNGGTVRGGPEQFF. The CDR3 DNA reads as TGCGCCAGCAGCCGCCATAATGGGGGTACCGTCCGGGGGGGCCCTGAGCAGTTCTTC.

The V call is TRBV3-1 (or the pseudogene TRBV3-2), the J call TRBJ1-1; no reliable D call. V shed 1 base and J shed 10 bases, with 16 bases lying between them. Germline CDR1 and CDR2: LGHDT and YNNKEL (reference sequence). This CDR3 has 14 residues. CDR3 region: CASSQGGLGLGAFF. For the CDR3, the DNA is TGTGCCAGCAGCCAAGGTGGACTGGGTTTAGGAGCTTTCTTT.

CDR3 bases: TGTGCCAGCAGCTTGCCGTCCTTCCCTTATGGCTACACCTTC. This codes for CASSLPSFPYGYTF. V is TRBV5-6 and J is TRBJ1-2; D gene ambiguous. The CDR3 has 14 residues. CDR1 is SGHDT and CDR2 is YYEEEE in the germline V gene. Deletions cut 1 base from V and 5 bases from J, with 12 bases between.

J is TRBJ1-5 and V is TRBV14, with no clear D. Per the germline V gene, CDR1 is SGHDN and CDR2 is FVKESK. V lost 4 bases to trimming and J lost 0 bases, with 7 bases between them. The CDR3 consists of 14 residues. Written as DNA, the CDR3 is TGTGCCAGCAGCCTAGGTGGTAGCAATCAGCCCCAGCATTTT. It specifies CASSLGGSNQPQHF.

J is TRBJ1-1 and V is TRBV15; 7 positions match TRBD1. Germline loops: CDR1 LNHNV, CDR2 YYDKDF (reference sequence). Trimming at V came to 1 base and at J to 1 base, leaving 6 bases not matched to a gene. The CDR3 is 16 residues long. For the CDR3, the DNA is TGTGCCACCAGCAGAGGGGACAGTTCCTCGAACACTGAAGCTTTCTTT. Its translation: CATSRGDSSSNTEAFF.

V usage is TRBV29-1 and J usage is TRBJ2-1; TRBD1 or TRBD2 may be the D gene (6 bases each). The CDR3 runs to 14 residues. Germline V gives CDR1 SQVTM, CDR2 ANQGSEA. Trimming shortened V by 5 bases and J by 0 bases, and 11 bases separated the two germline ends. The CDR3 DNA is TGCAGCGTTCTCGGGGGCCTCTCCTACAATGAGCAGTTCTTC. It is translated as CSVLGGLSYNEQFF.

V usage is TRBV7-8 and J usage is TRBJ1-4, with TRBD1 identical over 8 bases. CDR3 length equals 17 residues. Germline CDR1 SGHVS, CDR2 FQNEAQ. Germline trimming cut 2 bases from V and 5 bases from J; bases unmatched to any gene: 10. The CDR3 bases are TGTGCCAGCAGCTTAAGGGACAGGATGCTGTGGAATGAAAAACTGTTTTTT. It encodes CASSLRDRMLWNEKLFF.

The gene calls are TRBV4-1 and TRBJ2-2, with TRBD2 matching 9 bases. Germline V gene sequence: CDR1 MGHRA, CDR2 YSYEKL. This CDR3 has 15 residues. Trimming took 1 base from V and 4 from J; bases not matched to a gene: 1. CDR3 coding DNA: TGCGCCAGCAGCCAAGTGACTAGCGGCACCGGGGAGCTGTTTTTT. Encoded protein: CASSQVTSGTGELFF.

This chain joins TRBV18 and TRBJ1-5; D is unresolved. The length of the CDR3 is 14 residues. Per germline, CDR1 KGHSH and CDR2 LQKENI. V was pared by 2 bases and J by 7 bases, with 12 bases between. The CDR3, as DNA: TGTGCCAGCTCACCAGCCCCCTCCGGGCAGCCCCAGCATTTT. Translating it yields CASSPAPSGQPQHF. Using reference TRBV18 and TRBJ1-5 for the parts outside the CDR3, the full variable domain is NAGVMQNPRHLVRRRGQEARLRCSPMKGHSHVYWYRQLPEEGLKFMVYLQKENIIDESGMPKERFSAEFPKEGPSILRIQQVVRGDSAAYFCASSPAPSGQPQHFGDGTRLSIL.

The chain has TRBV28 and TRBJ1-5, with TRBD1 identical over 7 bases. From germline, CDR1 is MDHEN and CDR2 SYDVKM. This CDR3 region has 17 residues. The V and J ends lost 6 bases and 4 bases, in that order; junction bases with no gene match: 15. The CDR3 reads CASRGAGDSPGNQPQHF. The CDR3 coding sequence is TGTGCCAGCAGGGGAGCTGGGGACAGCCCTGGAAATCAGCCCCAGCATTTT.

Comments on this clone: The germline gene is not matched at one end of the junction; a read error may be the cause. The CDR3, as DNA: TGTGCCAGCAGCCTAGGGCCGGGCCAGAAAGGCCAAGAGACCCAGTACTTC. Amino acids: CASSLGPGQKGQETQYF. V usage is TRBV13 and J usage is TRBJ2-5; D unclear. The germline CDR1 and CDR2 sequences are PRHDT and FYEKMQ (reference sequence). CDR3 size: 17 residues.

The J gene is TRBJ1-4, the V gene TRBV5-8, with D unresolved. Germline loops: CDR1 SGHTS, CDR2 YDEGEE. Deletions cut 1 base from V and 4 bases from J, with 8 bases between. The CDR3 length is 14 residues. The CDR3 DNA is TGTGCCAGCAGCTTGTATAGGTATAATGAAAAACTGTTTTTT. Translation: CASSLYRYNEKLFF.

The chain has TRBV6-5 and TRBJ1-2, with TRBD1 as a possible D gene (5 bases). Germline CDR1 and CDR2: MNHEY and SVGAGI. This CDR3 spans 13 amino acids. V was shortened by 3 bases and J by 2 bases, with 7 bases between the two germline ends. The CDR3 loop is CASSYGGNYGYTF. The CDR3 DNA is TGTGCCAGCAGTTATGGGGGAAACTATGGCTACACCTTC.

CDR3 DNA: TGCGCCAGCAGCCAAGTTCGTCTGGGGACGAACACTGAAGCTTTCTTT. Translation gives CASSQVRLGTNTEAFF. The chain is built from TRBV4-1 and TRBJ1-1; D perhaps matches TRBD1 (5 bases). CDR3 size: 16 residues. The V and J ends lost 1 base and 1 base respectively, with 13 bases between them. Germline CDR1 is MGHRA and CDR2 is YSYEKL.

The rearrangement uses TRBV7-9 and TRBJ1-1; D is unclear. The CDR3 runs 15 residues. Germline values: CDR1 SEHNR, CDR2 FQNEAQ (reference sequence). Trimming stripped 2 bases from V and 0 bases from J, with 10 bases between. CDR3: CASSLTGEVNTEAFF. The CDR3 DNA reads as TGTGCCAGCAGCTTAACCGGGGAGGTGAACACTGAAGCTTTCTTT.

The chain has TRBV13 and TRBJ2-1; D might be TRBD1 (6 bases). V lost 5 bases and J 9 bases, leaving 17 bases between the germline ends. Looked up from germline, CDR1 is PRHDT and CDR2 is FYEKMQ (reference sequence). The CDR3 length is 14 residues. The CDR3 DNA is TGTGCCAGCAGCCCGGGTCAGGGGCGAGGTGAGCAGTTCTTC. This encodes CASSPGQGRGEQFF. Looking up the rest from reference TRBV13 and TRBJ2-1 gives the full variable domain: AAGVIQSPRHLIKEKRETATLKCYPIPRHDTVYWYQQGPGQDPQFLISFYEKMQSDKGSIPDRFSAQQFSDYHSELNMSSLELGDSALYFCASSPGQGRGEQFFGPGTRLTVL.

The CDR3 DNA sequence: TGTGCCTGGAGTGTGGCGCAGGGGGCAAACTCACCCCTCCACTTT. It yields the protein CAWSVAQGANSPLHF. The chain recombines TRBV30 with TRBJ1-6; 8 positions agree with TRBD1. The junction had 8 bases not matched to a gene; V was cut back by 0 bases and J by 10 bases. The CDR3 is 15 residues long. Per germline, CDR1 GTSNPN and CDR2 SVGIG (reference sequence).

The genes are TRBV5-1 and TRBJ1-5; no definite D call. This CDR3 contains 13 residues. The V gene's germline CDR1 is SGHRS and CDR2 YFSETQ. Trimming stripped 7 bases from V and 6 bases from J, with 14 bases between. CDR3: CASGVELCQPQHF. The CDR3 DNA follows: TGCGCCAGCGGAGTGGAGCTCTGTCAGCCCCAGCATTTT. Complete variable domain (other parts from reference TRBV5-1 and TRBJ1-5): KAGVTQTPRYLIKTRGQQVTLSCSPISGHRSVSWYQQTPGQGLQFLFEYFSETQRNKGNFPGRFSGRQFSNSRSEMNVSTLELGDSALYLCASGVELCQPQHFGDGTRLSIL.